The next 30 T cell receptor beta chains were all read from a single sample in a study of regulatory T cells in long-lasting Graves disease (dated by TCRdb to the early 2020s). The time point label corresponds to: newly diagnosed GD, antithyroid drugs for less than 3 months. RNA was extracted from PBMCs in TRIzol for both TCR sequencing and RNA sequencing. Library generation was performed with multiplex PCR. The run used an Illumina HiSeq 4000. To build TCR beta libraries, CDR3 regions were amplified by Arm-PCR using iRepertoire HTBI primers. In-frame beta chains were kept once TCRdb had trimmed the public reads at Q25 with fastp and called clones with MiXCR. For every CDR3 protein sequence, its rows merge into one entry that carries the most common genes and DNA. For this sample there are around 500,000 distinct CDR3 sequences; about 13% appear just once. The ten largest clones capture roughly 10% of the sample.

These same records also appear under a second study, on T cells in Graves' hyperthyroidism and ophthalmopathy.

Sequenced material: peripheral blood mononuclear cells (PBMCs), taken at new diagnosis, from a patient treated with antithyroid drugs. Receptors originate from a man aged 30-40 years with Graves disease. Donor details come from another sample of the same person, matched by shared clones.

This clonotype was recorded at least ten times. The DNA for the CDR3 is TGTGCCACCAGCAAGGACGGTTGGAACACTGAAGCTTTCTTT. This translates into CATSKDGWNTEAFF. The chain has TRBV15 and TRBJ1-1, with unresolved D. CDR1 and CDR2 (germline): LNHNV, YYDKDF (reference sequence). The CDR3 loop spans 14 amino acids. V shed 4 bases and J shed 1 base, with 10 bases lying between them.

This clonotype was seen more than once but under ten times. The chain employs TRBV29-1 and TRBJ2-7; D is perhaps TRBD1 (7 bases). Looked up from germline, CDR1 is SQVTM and CDR2 is ANQGSEA. V lost 5 bases to trimming and J lost 5 bases, with 13 bases between them. The CDR3 extends over 12 amino acids. The CDR3 spells CSVSGGSNEQYF. For the CDR3, the DNA is TGCAGCGTTTCAGGGGGGTCCAACGAGCAGTACTTC.

In its sample, this clonotype was seen many times. The gene calls are TRBV6-2 or TRBV6-3 and TRBJ2-2; 12 positions match TRBD2. V trimming: 6 bases; J trimming: 4 bases; junction bases outside the gene matches: 3. The CDR3 spans 15 residues. Looked up from germline, CDR1 is MNHEY and CDR2 is SVGEGT. This CDR3 reads CASSGLAGITGELFF. In DNA, the CDR3 is TGTGCCAGCAGCGGACTAGCGGGAATCACCGGGGAGCTGTTTTTT.

This chain uses TRBV12-3 or TRBV12-4 with TRBJ2-1; 9 bases fit TRBD2. CDR3 length: 17 amino acids. V was clipped by 2 bases and J by 8 bases; unmatched bases: 13. The CDR3 is CASSLWREGQARYEQFF. CDR3 bases: TGTGCCAGCAGTTTATGGCGGGAGGGCCAAGCCCGCTATGAGCAGTTCTTC.

This clonotype was detected a few times. This rearrangement joins TRBV19 to TRBJ1-5, with unresolved D. V lost 0 bases to trimming and J lost 7 bases, with 16 bases between them. Germline assignment: CDR1 LNHDA and CDR2 SQIVND (reference sequence). The CDR3 is 16 amino acids. The CDR3 coding sequence is TGTGCCAGTAGTATAGAAGGTCTTCGGGTGGCACAGCCCCAGCATTTT. Its translation is CASSIEGLRVAQPQHF.

The chain joins TRBV20-1 to TRBJ2-7; 11 bases agree with TRBD2. Germline trimming cut 3 bases from V and 4 bases from J; bases unmatched to any gene: 11. CDR3 length: 16 amino acids. CDR1 DFQATT and CDR2 SNEGSKA come from the germline V gene (reference sequence). The CDR3 DNA reads TGCAGTGCTAGCCTCACTAGCGGGAGAACAGGGTACGAGCAGTACTTC. Translation gives CSASLTSGRTGYEQYF.

This clonotype was detected many times. A much larger clone lies one base from this, so it may be a read error. The chain links TRBV3-1 to TRBJ2-2; D not certain. This CDR3 contains 11 residues. V was cut by 3 bases and J by 4 bases, with 0 bases left in between. CDR1 and CDR2 from the germline V gene are LGHDT and YNNKEL (reference sequence). The CDR3 DNA sequence: TGTGCCAGCAGCCACACCGGGGAGCTGTTTTTT. Its translation is CASSHTGELFF.

Details on this clonotype: A read error may explain this, as a much larger clone is one base away. Likely a read error: the CDR3 ends without its conserved phenylalanine or tryptophan. The V call is TRBV7-9, the J call TRBJ2-1, with D uncertain. Germline CDR1 SEHNR, CDR2 FQNEAQ (reference sequence). This CDR3 is built from 13 residues. V lost 5 bases and J lost 6, with 11 bases in between. The CDR3 reads CASSVGALNEQFS. CDR3 sequence (DNA): TGTGCCAGCAGCGTCGGAGCCCTCAATGAGCAGTTCTCC.

This chain uses TRBV6-9 with TRBJ2-7; D not certain. The germline V gene has CDR1 MNHGY and CDR2 SVAAGI. Trimming removed 4 bases from V and 2 bases from J, with 9 bases in between. The CDR3 covers 13 residues. The CDR3 nucleotides are TGTGCCAGCAGTTCCCCCCAGACCTACGAGCAGTACTTC. This encodes CASSSPQTYEQYF.

This clonotype appeared many times. The chain carries TRBV20-1 and TRBJ2-7; no clear D. Trimming took off 3 bases at V and 3 bases at J, with 12 bases between the two ends. The CDR3 sequence is 13 residues long. Germline CDR1 is DFQATT and CDR2 is SNEGSKA (reference sequence). The CDR3 reads CSASPRLDYEQYF. CDR3 sequence (DNA): TGCAGTGCTAGCCCTAGGCTAGACTACGAGCAGTACTTC.

This clonotype was counted at least ten times. J is TRBJ2-7 and V is TRBV6-1; 7 nucleotides align to TRBD1. With 5 bases clipped from V and 1 base from J, the junction kept 5 bases outside the gene matches. The CDR3 has 14 amino acids. Germline CDR1 MNHNS, CDR2 SASEGT. Here the CDR3 reads CASSQPGQSYEQYF. The CDR3 DNA sequence: TGTGCCAGCAGTCAACCGGGACAGTCCTACGAGCAGTACTTC.

This clonotype has only a few counts. V and J are TRBV7-9 and TRBJ2-2; D is unclear. The germline V gene encodes CDR1 SEHNR and CDR2 FQNEAQ (reference sequence). With 2 bases removed from V and 6 bases from J, the gap between germline ends came to 16 bases. This CDR3 has 16 amino acids. CDR3 DNA sequence: TGTGCCAGCAGCTTAAGCTCTGGCCGGCGCCCCGGGGAGCTGTTTTTT. It yields the protein CASSLSSGRRPGELFF.

This clonotype was seen more than once but under ten times. The chain combines TRBV18 with TRBJ2-7; D perhaps matches TRBD2 (5 bases). This CDR3 has 12 amino acids. Trimming pared 3 bases from V and 4 bases from J, leaving 7 bases between. CDR1 KGHSH and CDR2 LQKENI come from the germline V gene. The CDR3 coding sequence is TGTGCCAGCTCACCGGAGGAGTACGAGCAGTACTTC. This gives the protein CASSPEEYEQYF.

The chain employs TRBV27 and TRBJ2-4, with D hard to call. The CDR3 is made up of 14 amino acids. Trimming shortened V by 4 bases and J by 0 bases, and 7 bases separated the two germline ends. Germline V gives CDR1 MNHEY, CDR2 SMNVEV (reference sequence). The CDR3 loop is CASSSFLAKNIQYF. DNA for the CDR3: TGTGCCAGCAGTTCCTTTCTAGCCAAAAACATTCAGTACTTC.

This clonotype was seen a handful of times. The V and J genes are TRBV7-9 and TRBJ1-1, with TRBD1 identical over 12 bases. Germline V gene data show CDR1 as SEHNR and CDR2 as FQNEAQ (reference sequence). The CDR3 extends over 13 amino acids. V shed 5 bases and J 10 bases; nucleotides not matched to a gene: 5. The CDR3 here is CASSPGTGGAAFF. Written as DNA, the CDR3 is TGTGCCAGCAGCCCCGGGACAGGGGGCGCAGCTTTCTTT.

This clonotype was recorded many times. The rearrangement joins TRBV29-1 to TRBJ2-7, with D uncertain. From germline, CDR1 is SQVTM and CDR2 ANQGSEA. Trimming stripped 4 bases from V and 4 bases from J, with 11 bases between. This CDR3 is 12 amino acids long. The CDR3 bases are TGCAGCGTTGGAAACAGAAATTACGAGCAGTACTTC. It yields the protein CSVGNRNYEQYF.

This chain connects TRBV10-2 to TRBJ1-6, with D tentatively TRBD1 (5 bases). CDR1 and CDR2 (germline): WSHSY, SAAADI. The V end lost 10 bases, the J end lost 7 bases, and 17 bases lay between the germline ends. This CDR3 has 14 amino acids. CDR3 residues: CAIRPAGRNSPLHF. The CDR3 region has the DNA TGCGCCATCCGACCGGCAGGGAGAAATTCACCCCTCCACTTT.

The table lists this clonotype with many counts. The V and J genes are TRBV27 and TRBJ2-1, with 8 nucleotides matching TRBD2. CDR1 MNHEY and CDR2 SMNVEV come from the germline V gene (reference sequence). Trimming cost V 2 bases and J 6 bases; bases outside gene matches: 9. The CDR3 extends over 16 amino acids. CDR3 amino acids: CASSLTYLAGINEQFF. The CDR3 coding sequence is TGTGCCAGCAGTTTAACATACCTAGCGGGCATCAATGAGCAGTTCTTC.

This clonotype was detected many times. The gene calls are TRBV15 and TRBJ2-7; D call uncertain. This CDR3 spans 19 amino acids. From germline, CDR1 is LNHNV and CDR2 YYDKDF (reference sequence). V was clipped by 4 bases and J by 0 bases, with 25 bases between them. The CDR3 sequence is CATSKDPRRTKRSSYEQYF. CDR3 nucleotides: TGTGCCACCAGCAAAGACCCTAGACGGACCAAAAGGAGCTCCTACGAGCAGTACTTC.

Only a few counts were recorded for this clonotype. The rearrangement links TRBV9 to TRBJ2-7; no clear D. The V end lost 0 bases, the J end lost 2 bases, and 9 bases lay between the germline ends. Germline V gene lookup returns CDR1 SGDLS and CDR2 YYNGEE. CDR3 length: 14 amino acids. CDR3 nucleotides: TGTGCCAGCAGCGTAGCGGCTACCCCCTACGAGCAGTACTTC. Its protein is CASSVAATPYEQYF.

This clonotype has at least ten counts. This chain connects TRBV5-1 to TRBJ1-1; possibly TRBD1 for D (5 bases). Looked up from germline, CDR1 is SGHRS and CDR2 is YFSETQ. V was trimmed by 4 bases and J by 1 base, leaving 14 bases between them. The CDR3 is 15 amino acids. CDR3 protein: CASSNTGPRNTEAFF. CDR3 sequence (DNA): TGCGCCAGCAGCAATACAGGCCCCCGGAACACTGAAGCTTTCTTT.

The chain combines TRBV19 with TRBJ1-1; 11 nucleotides agree with TRBD1. V was pared by 5 bases and J by 10 bases, with 12 bases of the junction left unmatched. This CDR3 comprises 15 residues. The V gene's germline CDR1 is LNHDA and CDR2 SQIVND (reference sequence). CDR3 in DNA: TGTGCCAGTAGTTCGGGGACAGGGGGGACTTTGAGAGCTTTCTTT. Its protein is CASSSGTGGTLRAFF. Together with reference TRBV19 and TRBJ1-1, the CDR3 gives the full variable domain: DGGITQSPKYLFRKEGQNVTLSCEQNLNHDAMYWYRQDPGQGLRLIYYSQIVNDFQKGDIAEGYSVSREKKESFPLTVTSAQKNPTAFYLCASSSGTGGTLRAFFGQGTRLTVV.

There are many counts of this clonotype. The chain has TRBV27 and TRBJ2-7, with D hard to call. Trimming took off 3 bases at V and 6 bases at J, with 6 bases between the two ends. Germline V gene sequence: CDR1 MNHEY, CDR2 SMNVEV (reference sequence). CDR3 length equals 11 residues. The DNA for the CDR3 is TGTGCCAGCAGTTTTAGGGCCGAGCAGTACTTC. It is translated as CASSFRAEQYF.

This clonotype was seen repeatedly, ten times or more. The chain recombines TRBV3-1 with TRBJ2-5, with D perhaps matching TRBD1 (6 bases). The V and J ends lost 3 bases and 2 bases respectively, with 16 bases between them. The germline CDR1 and CDR2 sequences are LGHDT and YNNKEL (reference sequence). The CDR3 is 16 amino acids. CDR3 sequence: CASSHAYGQLQETQYF. CDR3 in DNA: TGTGCCAGCAGCCACGCCTACGGACAGCTTCAAGAGACCCAGTACTTC.

This clonotype was counted many times. The rearrangement uses TRBV18 and TRBJ2-7; TRBD1 aligns across 8 bases. Trimming at V came to 0 bases and at J to 4 bases, leaving 5 bases not matched to a gene. This CDR3 region has 15 residues. The germline CDR1 and CDR2 sequences are KGHSH and LQKENI. CDR3 nucleotide sequence: TGTGCCAGCTCACCACCGAGCAGGGGGCCGTACGAGCAGTACTTC. This encodes CASSPPSRGPYEQYF.

This clonotype has at least ten counts. The chain is built from TRBV5-1 and TRBJ2-7; TRBD2 aligns across 10 bases. The CDR3 contains 14 residues. The trim removed 6 bases at V and 9 bases at J, leaving 12 bases unmatched. CDR1 is SGHRS and CDR2 is YFSETQ in the germline V gene. CDR3 sequence (DNA): TGCGCCAGCACCGCCGGGACTAGCGCCGACGGGCAGTACTTC. Translated: CASTAGTSADGQYF.

In this sample, this clonotype turned up many times. CDR3 in amino acids: CSVEDDGDRGYEQYF. The CDR3 DNA sequence: TGCAGCGTTGAAGATGATGGGGACAGGGGCTACGAGCAGTACTTC. The V call is TRBV29-1, the J call TRBJ2-7, with 10 bases that match TRBD1. Germline-derived CDR1 and CDR2 are SQVTM and ANQGSEA. CDR3 length: 15 residues. Trimming cost V 0 bases and J 3 bases; bases outside gene matches: 5.

This clonotype occurred a few times. This is likely a read error, given that the CDR3 carries no conserved phenylalanine or tryptophan at its end. V gene TRBV12-5 combines with J gene TRBJ2-1, with D tentatively TRBD1 (5 bases). The CDR3 spans 16 residues. In germline, CDR1 is LGHNT, CDR2 FRNRAP. V shed 0 bases and J shed 5 bases, with 14 bases lying between them. CDR3 nucleotides: TGTGCTAGTGGTTTGGTTTTGCCAGGGCAGAACAATGAGCAGTTCCTC. It encodes CASGLVLPGQNNEQFL.

The chain employs TRBV7-8 and TRBJ1-2; a weak D match, TRBD1 (5 bases). The CDR3 contains 14 residues. Germline assignment: CDR1 SGHVS and CDR2 FQNEAQ. Trimming took off 2 bases at V and 11 bases at J, with 18 bases between the two ends. This chain's CDR3 is CASSLLGQDEGYTF. The CDR3 DNA follows: TGTGCCAGCAGCTTATTGGGGCAGGACGAGGGGTACACCTTC. Supplemented by reference TRBV7-8 and TRBJ1-2, the full variable domain reads GAGVSQSPRYKVAKRGQDVALRCDPISGHVSLFWYQQALGQGPEFLTYFQNEAQLDKSGLPSDRFFAERPEGSVSTLKIQRTQQEDSAVYLCASSLLGQDEGYTFGSGTRLTVV.

A few counts support this clonotype. CDR3 sequence: CASSMQQGSYGYTF. Here the CDR3 DNA reads TGTGCCAGTAGTATGCAACAGGGGAGCTATGGCTACACCTTC. V gene TRBV19 combines with J gene TRBJ1-2; TRBD1 matches at 7 bases. The CDR3 runs 14 residues. The ends lost 3 bases at V and 4 bases at J; junction bases unmatched: 5. Germline CDR1 reads LNHDA; CDR2 reads SQIVND (reference sequence).